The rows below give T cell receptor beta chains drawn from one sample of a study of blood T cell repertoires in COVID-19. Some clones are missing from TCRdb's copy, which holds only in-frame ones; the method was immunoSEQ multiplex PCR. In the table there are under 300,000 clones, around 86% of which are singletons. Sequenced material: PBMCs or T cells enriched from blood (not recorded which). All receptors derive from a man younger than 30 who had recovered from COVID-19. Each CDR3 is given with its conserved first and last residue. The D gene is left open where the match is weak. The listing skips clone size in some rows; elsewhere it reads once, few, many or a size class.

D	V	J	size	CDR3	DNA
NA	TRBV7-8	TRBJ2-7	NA	CASTTRGTLVYEQYF	TGTGCCAGCACTACACGTGGGACACTCGTCTACGAGCAGTACTTC
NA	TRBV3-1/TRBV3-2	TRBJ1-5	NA	CASSQTQASNQPQHF	TGTGCCAGCAGCCAAACACAGGCTAGCAATCAGCCCCAGCATTTT
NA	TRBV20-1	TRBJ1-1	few	CSASSGRADTEAFF	TGCAGTGCTAGTTCAGGGAGGGCGGACACTGAAGCTTTCTTT
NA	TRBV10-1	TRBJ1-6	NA	CASSVPDSSHNSPLHF	TGCGCCAGCAGTGTCCCCGACAGCTCACATAATTCACCCCTCCACTTT
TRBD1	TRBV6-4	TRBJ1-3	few	CASSDSAGQGASMGGNTIYF	TGTGCCAGCAGTGACTCAGCCGGACAGGGGGCAAGTATGGGTGGAAACACCATATATTTT
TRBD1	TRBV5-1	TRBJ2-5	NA	CASSLIIDRGETQYF	TGCGCCAGCAGTCTCATTATCGACAGGGGAGAGACCCAGTACTTC
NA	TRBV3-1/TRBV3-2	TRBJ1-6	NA	CASSQVAGIGNSPLHF	TGTGCCAGCAGCCAAGTAGCGGGGATAGGTAATTCACCCCTCCACTTT
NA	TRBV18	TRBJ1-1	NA	CASSALDLGTEAFF	TGTGCCAGCTCAGCTTTGGACTTGGGGACTGAAGCTTTCTTT
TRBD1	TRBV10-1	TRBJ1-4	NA	CASSWTGDEKLFF	TGCGCCAGCAGTTGGACAGGGGACGAAAAACTGTTTTTT
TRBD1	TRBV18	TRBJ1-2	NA	CASSPLGEVQGATYGYTF	TGTGCCAGCTCACCACTTGGAGAAGTCCAGGGGGCGACCTATGGCTACACCTTC
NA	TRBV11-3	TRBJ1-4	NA	CASSSSREPTNEKLFF	TGTGCCAGCAGCTCTTCCAGGGAACCGACTAATGAAAAACTGTTTTTT
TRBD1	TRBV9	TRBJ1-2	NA	CASSVGQGDGYTF	TGTGCCAGCAGCGTCGGACAGGGGGATGGCTACACCTTC
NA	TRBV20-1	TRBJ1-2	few	CSAPGMYGYTF	TGCAGTGCACCGGGAATGTATGGCTACACCTTC
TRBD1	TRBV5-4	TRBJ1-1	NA	CASSYPGTVTEAFF	TGTGCCAGCAGCTACCCCGGGACAGTCACTGAAGCTTTCTTT
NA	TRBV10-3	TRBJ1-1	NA	CAISVSPGEWETEAFF	TGTGCCATCAGTGTCTCGCCAGGGGAGTGGGAAACTGAAGCTTTCTTT
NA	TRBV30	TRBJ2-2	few	CAWRRAGELFF	TGTGCCTGGAGACGCGCCGGGGAGCTGTTTTTT
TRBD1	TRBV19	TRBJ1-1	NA	CASSRDSRGNTEAFF	TGTGCCAGTAGTAGGGACAGTCGGGGGAACACTGAAGCTTTCTTT
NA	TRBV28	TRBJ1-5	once	CASSLREPQHF	TGTGCCAGCAGTTTACGGGAGCCCCAGCATTTT
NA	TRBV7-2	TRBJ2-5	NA	CASSHPYRAQETQYF	TGTGCCAGCAGCCACCCTTACAGGGCTCAAGAGACCCAGTACTTC
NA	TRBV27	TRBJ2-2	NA	CASSSHGGGELFF	TGTGCCAGCAGTTCCCATGGCGGCGGGGAGCTGTTTTTT
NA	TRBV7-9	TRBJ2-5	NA	CASSFLAGGRETQYF	TGTGCCAGCAGCTTTCTGGCAGGGGGGCGGGAGACCCAGTACTTC
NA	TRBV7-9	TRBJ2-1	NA	CASSLMGSSFYNEQFF	TGTGCCAGCAGCTTAATGGGCTCGTCATTCTACAATGAGCAGTTCTTC
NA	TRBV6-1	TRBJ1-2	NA	CASSENRRKTGGYTF	TGTGCCAGCAGTGAAAATCGGAGGAAGACAGGAGGCTACACCTTC